This note documents a single T cell receptor beta chain sequence. This record comes from a study of blood T cell repertoires in COVID-19. Study at large: Some COVID-19 samples were acute and others convalescent; all came from the United States, Italy and Spain. PBMCs, B-cell-depleted T cells, or T cells were the source of the cDNA or gDNA that made up the material.

Original handling: Researchers report that nucleated cell counts were estimated from reference gene primer amplification. Only in-frame clones appear in the TCRdb table, and some are missing; sequencing was by immunoSEQ multiplex PCR. V and J calls and clone size follow that table, whereas D and trimming were derived from the DNA. Found here are under 300,000 clones, 65% to 90% of them singletons; the top ten hold 4.9%. The length of the CDR3 is 12 residues. The ends were cut back, 2 bases at V and 5 bases at J, with 6 bases in the middle. J is TRBJ2-5 and V is TRBV12-3 or TRBV12-4, with TRBD2 as a possible D gene (5 bases). This TCR derives from a woman older than 75 with active or convalescent COVID-19. The sample consisted of peripheral blood. The CDR3 sequence is CASSLSGETQYF. Here the CDR3 DNA reads TGTGCCAGCAGTTTATCGGGGGAGACCCAGTACTTC.